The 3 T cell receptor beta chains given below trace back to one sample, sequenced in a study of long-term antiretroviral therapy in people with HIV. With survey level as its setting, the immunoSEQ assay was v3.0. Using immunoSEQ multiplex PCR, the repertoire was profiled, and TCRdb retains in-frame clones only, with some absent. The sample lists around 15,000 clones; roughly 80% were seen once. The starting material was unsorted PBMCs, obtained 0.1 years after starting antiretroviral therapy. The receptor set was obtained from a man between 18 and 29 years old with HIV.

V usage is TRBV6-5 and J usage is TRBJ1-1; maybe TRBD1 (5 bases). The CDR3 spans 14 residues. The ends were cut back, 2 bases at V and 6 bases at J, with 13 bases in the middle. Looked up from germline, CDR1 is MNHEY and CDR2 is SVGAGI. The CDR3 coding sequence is TGTGCCAGCAGTTACGGGGAGGGGACCGCTGAAGCTTTCTTT. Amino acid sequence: CASSYGEGTAEAFF.

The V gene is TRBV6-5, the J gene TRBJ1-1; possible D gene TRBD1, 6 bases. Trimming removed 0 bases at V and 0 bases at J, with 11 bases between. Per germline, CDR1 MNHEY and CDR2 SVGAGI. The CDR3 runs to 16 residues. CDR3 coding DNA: TGTGCCAGCAGTTACTCGATTGGGGACATGAACACTGAAGCTTTCTTT. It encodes CASSYSIGDMNTEAFF.

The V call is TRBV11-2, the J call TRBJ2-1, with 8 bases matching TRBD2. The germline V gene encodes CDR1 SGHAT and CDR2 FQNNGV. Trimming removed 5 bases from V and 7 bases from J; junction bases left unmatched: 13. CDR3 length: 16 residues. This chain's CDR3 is CASSQRGGTFMNEQFF. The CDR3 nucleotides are TGTGCCAGCAGCCAACGGGGGGGGACTTTTATGAATGAGCAGTTCTTC.